Listed below are T cell receptor beta chains from one sample, sequenced in a study of cytomegalovirus exposure and HLA in healthy donors. Profiling relied on immunoSEQ multiplex PCR, and the TCRdb table lists in-frame clones only, not all of them. The sample has some 59,000 clones, 89% seen once. Sequencing was done on a sample of PBMCs. All receptors derive from a woman aged 18-30 years in good health and CMV-seronegative. CDR3s include the opening cysteine and the closing phenylalanine or tryptophan. Each record gives: V gene, J gene, D gene, clone size, CDR3 DNA, CDR3 protein. A D gene is named only where the DNA matches it firmly. A row's size may be missing; if present it is once, few, many or a size class.

V: TRBV2
J: TRBJ2-7
D: .
size: .
DNA: TGTGCCAGCGCGTCGGGGGGCAGGTACGAGCAGTACTTC
CDR3: CASASGGRYEQYF

V: TRBV27
J: TRBJ2-1
D: TRBD2
size: few
DNA: TGTGCCAGCAGTTTAAAGGGACTAGCGGGATATCAGCAGTTCTTC
CDR3: CASSLKGLAGYQQFF

V: TRBV6-1
J: TRBJ2-1
D: TRBD2
size: .
DNA: TGTGCCAGCAACCCTAGCGGGGGGGCACGGAATGAGCAGTTCTTC
CDR3: CASNPSGGARNEQFF

V: TRBV28
J: TRBJ1-2
D: .
size: .
DNA: TGTGCCAGCAGTTTAAGCAGGGTTGGCTACACCTTC
CDR3: CASSLSRVGYTF

V: TRBV20-1
J: TRBJ1-2
D: .
size: .
DNA: TGCAGTGCTAACCCCAGTCGCTTC
CDR3: CSANPSRF

V: TRBV5-6
J: TRBJ2-5
D: TRBD2
size: .
DNA: TGTGCCAGCAGCTTGGTGTCGCTAGCGGGGGGTTCCCAAGAGACCCAGTACTTC
CDR3: CASSLVSLAGGSQETQYF

V: TRBV5-4
J: TRBJ2-7
D: TRBD2
size: .
DNA: TGTGCCAGCAGCCTGAGACTAGCGGGGGCCCTTGACGAGCAGTACTTC
CDR3: CASSLRLAGALDEQYF

V: TRBV27
J: TRBJ2-1
D: TRBD2
size: .
DNA: TGTGCCAGCAGTTTATGGGCGGGAGGTTACAATGAGCAGTTCTTC
CDR3: CASSLWAGGYNEQFF

V: TRBV27
J: TRBJ1-3
D: TRBD1
size: .
DNA: TGTGCCAGCAGTCGACAGGGAACGGCTTCTGGAAACACCATATATTTT
CDR3: CASSRQGTASGNTIYF

V: TRBV2
J: TRBJ2-1
D: .
size: .
DNA: TGTGCCAGCACCTCGACACAGTACAATGAGCAGTTCTTC
CDR3: CASTSTQYNEQFF

V: TRBV13
J: TRBJ2-3
D: TRBD2
size: .
DNA: TGTGCCAGCAGCTTAGTGGGACTAGCGGGGAACACAGATACGCAGTATTTT
CDR3: CASSLVGLAGNTDTQYF

V: TRBV7-2
J: TRBJ2-1
D: TRBD2
size: .
DNA: TGTGCCAGCAGCCTACCCGGTGGAGCGGGGGTCTACAATGAGCAGTTCTTC
CDR3: CASSLPGGAGVYNEQFF

V: TRBV11-2
J: TRBJ2-7
D: .
size: medium-sized
DNA: TGTGCCAGCAGCCCGGTGGTCCGAACTAGCTCCTACGAGCAGTACTTC
CDR3: CASSPVVRTSSYEQYF

V: TRBV18
J: TRBJ2-1
D: TRBD2
size: .
DNA: TGTGCCAGCTCACCGGCGGGAGTCTACAATGAGCAGTTCTTC
CDR3: CASSPAGVYNEQFF

V: TRBV30
J: TRBJ1-6
D: TRBD1
size: .
DNA: TGTGCCTGGAGTGTAAGCGCAGGGGGCGCGGGTAGTTATTCACCCCTCCACTTT
CDR3: CAWSVSAGGAGSYSPLHF

V: TRBV27
J: TRBJ2-1
D: .
size: .
DNA: TGTGCCAGCGGTCGACTAGTTCCCTACAATGAGCAGTTCTTC
CDR3: CASGRLVPYNEQFF

V: TRBV27
J: TRBJ1-4
D: .
size: .
DNA: TGTGCCAGCAGTCCCGCCGGGGGGGGAGAAAAACTGTTTTTT
CDR3: CASSPAGGGEKLFF

V: TRBV5-1
J: TRBJ1-4
D: TRBD1
size: .
DNA: TGCGCCAGCAGCTTTTCGGGGACAGGGGATGAAAAACTGTTTTTT
CDR3: CASSFSGTGDEKLFF

V: TRBV18
J: TRBJ2-5
D: TRBD1
size: .
DNA: TGTGCCAGCTCACCAGGGACAGGAAGAGAGACCCAGTACTTC
CDR3: CASSPGTGRETQYF

V: TRBV2
J: TRBJ1-5
D: .
size: .
DNA: TGTGCCAGCAGTGACCACAGTCTTTATAGCAATCAGCCCCAGCATTTT
CDR3: CASSDHSLYSNQPQHF

V: TRBV18
J: TRBJ1-3
D: .
size: .
DNA: TGTGCCAGCTCGACAGGACAGTATCCTGGAAACACCATATATTTT
CDR3: CASSTGQYPGNTIYF

V: TRBV11-2
J: TRBJ1-2
D: .
size: .
DNA: TGTGCCAGCAACGCTCTCCAGGGGCGATCTAACTATGGCTACACCTTC
CDR3: CASNALQGRSNYGYTF

V: TRBV7-8
J: TRBJ2-5
D: .
size: .
DNA: TGTGCCAGCAGCGCACTCGCGGGACCAGGGGAGACCCAGTACTTC
CDR3: CASSALAGPGETQYF

V: TRBV5-1
J: TRBJ1-1
D: .
size: .
DNA: TGCGCCAGCAGCTCGGAGGACAGTATTGGGACTGAAGCTTTCTTT
CDR3: CASSSEDSIGTEAFF